Listed below are T cell receptor beta chains from one sample, sequenced in a study of blood T cell repertoires in COVID-19. Assay: immunoSEQ multiplex PCR; the TCRdb copy retains only in-frame clones and omits some. The sample contains 250,000 to 350,000 clones, almost 90% of which appear only once. Sequences were obtained from peripheral blood. The receptors derive from a woman younger than 45 with COVID-19, enrolled during active disease. The CDR3 runs from the conserved cysteine through the conserved F or W. A D gene is named only where the DNA matches it firmly. Size is stated for part of the rows, as once, few or many counts, or as a class when the clone is expanded.

>NA|TRBV11-2|NA|TRBJ2-2
CASSDYGHTGELFF
TGTGCCAGCAGCGACTATGGACACACCGGGGAGCTGTTTTTT
>once|TRBV18|NA|TRBJ2-3
CASSPPGRPSTDTQYF
TGTGCCAGCTCACCACCCGGCAGGCCTAGCACAGATACGCAGTATTTT
>NA|TRBV15|TRBD1|TRBJ1-5
CATSPTGARDQPQHF
TGTGCCACCAGCCCGACAGGGGCGCGGGATCAGCCCCAGCATTTT
>NA|TRBV4-1|TRBD2|TRBJ2-5
CASSPLAGRSETQYF
TGCGCCAGCAGCCCACTAGCGGGAAGGTCCGAGACCCAGTACTTC
>few|TRBV6-5|NA|TRBJ1-2
CASSTAGFSYTF
TGTGCCAGCAGTACCGCAGGGTTTAGTTACACCTTC
>few|TRBV14|NA|TRBJ2-1
CASSPALGLGFYEQFF
TGTGCCAGCAGCCCCGCACTAGGGTTGGGATTCTATGAGCAGTTCTTC
>NA|TRBV28|NA|TRBJ2-7
CASIEGGTTYEQYF
TGTGCCAGCATAGAAGGAGGTACTACTTACGAGCAGTACTTC
>NA|TRBV11-2|NA|TRBJ2-3
CASSSVKDTQYF
TGTGCCAGCAGCTCGGTAAAAGATACGCAGTATTTT
>NA|TRBV18|NA|TRBJ2-7
CASSGGMGTPIPASYEQYF
TGTGCCAGCTCGGGGGGAATGGGGACCCCAATTCCCGCTTCCTACGAGCAGTACTTC
>NA|TRBV7-8|NA|TRBJ2-1
CASSPYGLDYNEQFF
TGTGCCAGCAGCCCGTACGGACTGGACTACAATGAGCAGTTCTTC